A selection of T cell receptor beta chains follows, all from one sample in a study of OX40 agonist ivuxolimab in advanced cancers. TCRdb's table, derived via immunoSEQ multiplex PCR, lists solely in-frame clones and lacks some. The sample has about 46,000 clones, under 90% seen once. The sequencing used CD4+ or CD8+ T cells sorted from blood, collected in a trial of the OX40 agonist ivuxolimab. The receptor set was obtained from an adult with an advanced solid tumor such as melanoma, head and neck, liver or kidney cancer. Both conserved end residues are part of each CDR3. A D gene is named only where the DNA matches it firmly. Size tells how often a clone was seen (once, few, many) or the class of an expanded clone, and some rows leave it out.

>.|TRBV7-3|few|TRBJ2-3
TGTGCCAGCAGCTTACCCCCAGATACGCAGTATTTT
CASSLPPDTQYF
>TRBD2|TRBV4-1|few|TRBJ2-2
TGCGCCAGCAGCCAAGATCCTGCGGGGGCGAACACCGGGGAGCTGTTTTTT
CASSQDPAGANTGELFF
>.|TRBV6-1|.|TRBJ1-2
TGTGCCAGCAGTGAATTGGGGAATGGTGGCTACACCTTC
CASSELGNGGYTF
>.|TRBV18|.|TRBJ1-5
TGTGCCAGCTCACCACGGGTGAGAGGGACCATAGGTCAGCCCCAGCATTTT
CASSPRVRGTIGQPQHF
>.|TRBV5-1|few|TRBJ1-2
TGCGCCAGCACGCCCTACACGGGGGGGGCCCCGGGTGGCTACACCTTC
CASTPYTGGAPGGYTF
>.|TRBV19|.|TRBJ2-1
TGTGCCAGTAGTTGGGGTTTAGGGCAGCTAAACAATGAGCAGTTCTTC
CASSWGLGQLNNEQFF
>.|TRBV10-3|.|TRBJ1-5
TGTGCCATCAGTGAGGGAAGTCCGGGGGTCTATAGCAATCAGCCCCAGCATTTT
CAISEGSPGVYSNQPQHF
>TRBD2|TRBV6-5|.|TRBJ2-3
TGTGCCAGCAGGCCCGGACTAGCGGGCCCTACGCAGTATTTT
CASRPGLAGPTQYF
>TRBD2|TRBV12-5|.|TRBJ2-3
TGTGCTAGTGCGGGGCGGGGGGATACGCAGTATTTT
CASAGRGDTQYF
>.|TRBV5-1|.|TRBJ1-2
TGCGCCAGCAGCTCCGAGACACTCATTCCGGATGGCTACACCTTC
CASSSETLIPDGYTF
>.|TRBV6-1|few|TRBJ2-1
TGTGCCAGCAGTGAAAGCGCAGTTTTCCCCAATGAGCAGTTCTTC
CASSESAVFPNEQFF
>.|TRBV19|.|TRBJ2-7
TGTGCCAGTAGTCCCGGCGGGACAAGGACCTACGAGCAGTACTTC
CASSPGGTRTYEQYF
>TRBD1|TRBV19|.|TRBJ1-2
TGTGCCAGTAAGCTCCAGGGGGGAGGCGGCTACACCTTC
CASKLQGGGGYTF
>TRBD2|TRBV7-2|.|TRBJ2-1
TGTGCCAGCAGCGCGGGACTAGCGGGGAGGGATGAGCAGTTCTTC
CASSAGLAGRDEQFF